The 31 T cell receptor beta chains presented below share a single source sample, sequenced in a study of T cell changes during pregnancy in multiple sclerosis. Sequenced by immunoSEQ multiplex PCR; TCRdb stores in-frame clones only, minus some. The table records about 46,000 clones, over 85% of them present only once. The material was CD8+ T cells from peripheral blood mononuclear cells, obtained after pregnancy. These receptors were collected from a female donor with multiple sclerosis, enrolled in a pregnancy study.

The chain employs TRBV7-3 and TRBJ2-3, with TRBD2 matching 7 bases. J lost 2 bases, V lost 5 bases, and 13 bases had no gene match. Germline CDR1 SGHTA, CDR2 FQGTGA. This CDR3 is 17 amino acids long. CDR3 loop: CASSPLLGGGPTDTQYF. The CDR3, as DNA: TGTGCCAGCAGCCCCCTCCTTGGGGGGGGTCCCACAGATACGCAGTATTTT. Complete variable domain (other parts from reference TRBV7-3 and TRBJ2-3): GAGVSQTPSNKVTEKGKYVELRCDPISGHTALYWYRQSLGQGPEFLIYFQGTGAADDSGLPNDRFFAVRPEGSVSTLKIQRTERGDSAVYLCASSPLLGGGPTDTQYFGPGTRLTVL.

This sequence joins TRBV28 and TRBJ1-5; 9 nucleotides match TRBD1. In germline, CDR1 is MDHEN, CDR2 SYDVKM. Unmatched junction bases numbered 7, after V lost 5 bases and J lost 8 bases. CDR3 length: 14 amino acids. The CDR3 bases are TGTGCCAGCAGTCCGGGGACAGGGCAGGAGCCCCAGCATTTT. This sequence encodes CASSPGTGQEPQHF.

The chain carries TRBV7-3 and TRBJ2-2, with 8 positions matching TRBD2. V trimming: 2 bases; J trimming: 2 bases; junction bases outside the gene matches: 1. Germline CDR1 reads SGHTA; CDR2 reads FQGTGA. The length of the CDR3 is 15 residues. CDR3 loop: CASSLAGGNTGELFF. CDR3 nucleotide sequence: TGTGCCAGCAGCTTAGCGGGAGGAAACACCGGGGAGCTGTTTTTT.

The V gene is TRBV12-5, the J gene TRBJ2-1; weak D call: TRBD2 (6 bases). The CDR3 extends over 17 amino acids. Germline V lookup: CDR1 LGHNT, CDR2 FRNRAP. V gave up 3 bases and J gave up 2 bases, with 17 bases separating them. For the CDR3, the DNA is TGTGCTAGTGGTTTATTCGGCGGGATGGGGACCTACAATGAGCAGTTCTTC. Its translation is CASGLFGGMGTYNEQFF.

The rearrangement uses TRBV27 and TRBJ2-7; D call uncertain. The V end was cut by 3 bases, the J end by 0 bases, with 6 bases between. In germline, CDR1 is MNHEY, CDR2 SMNVEV (reference sequence). This CDR3 is built from 13 residues. This CDR3 reads CASSFRSSYEQYF. CDR3 coding DNA: TGTGCCAGCAGTTTCAGGTCCTCCTACGAGCAGTACTTC.

The chain couples TRBV9 to TRBJ2-2, with D tentatively TRBD2 (6 bases). Trimming shortened V by 0 bases and J by 5 bases, and 14 bases separated the two germline ends. This CDR3 is 16 amino acids long. Germline V gene lookup returns CDR1 SGDLS and CDR2 YYNGEE. The CDR3 region has the DNA TGTGCCAGCAGCGTAGGGGACGGGAGAGGTACCGGGGAGCTGTTTTTT. Its translation: CASSVGDGRGTGELFF.

The count of this clone is one. This chain links TRBV2 with TRBJ1-2; D ambiguous. This CDR3 is built from 10 residues. The V and J ends lost 8 bases and 13 bases respectively, with 14 bases between them. CDR1 and CDR2 (germline): SNHLY, FYNNEI. This CDR3 is CASGGRAFTF. CDR3 DNA: TGTGCCAGCGGTGGGAGGGCCTTCACCTTC.

This chain links TRBV15 with TRBJ2-7; D may be TRBD2 (5 bases). Germline CDR1 is LNHNV and CDR2 is YYDKDF (reference sequence). The germline V and J ends were trimmed by 3 bases and 12 bases, with 18 bases remaining between them. The CDR3 totals 13 residues. CDR3 loop: CATSREYGTEGYF. The CDR3 DNA follows: TGTGCCACCAGCAGGGAGTACGGAACTGAGGGGTACTTC.

V is TRBV27 and J is TRBJ2-7; D is undetermined. Between the trimmed V and J ends, which lost 8 bases and 2 bases, there was a span of 16 bases. The CDR3 has 14 residues. The V gene's germline CDR1 is MNHEY and CDR2 SMNVEV (reference sequence). Here the CDR3 DNA reads TGTGCCAGCTTTCCGGGTCACTCCCCCTACGAGCAGTACTTC. As protein: CASFPGHSPYEQYF.

V and J are TRBV4-2 and TRBJ2-7, with D possibly TRBD2 on 7 matching bases. The germline CDR1 and CDR2 sequences are LGHNA and YNFKEQ. Trimming left V 0 bases short and J 0 bases short, with 12 bases between. The CDR3 is 16 amino acids. The CDR3 loop is CASSQDEGGGSYEQYF. CDR3 DNA: TGTGCCAGCAGCCAAGATGAAGGGGGGGGCTCCTACGAGCAGTACTTC.

CDR3: CASSQDTAIYNSPLHF. CDR3 nucleotide sequence: TGTGCCAGCAGCCAAGACACGGCGATCTATAATTCACCCCTCCACTTT. The genes are TRBV7-9 and TRBJ1-6, with no clear D. The germline gives CDR1 SEHNR, CDR2 FQNEAQ (reference sequence). The CDR3 extends over 16 amino acids. Trimming stripped 5 bases from V and 3 bases from J, with 14 bases between.

This clone was found once. The chain uses TRBV7-9 and TRBJ1-3; no clear D gene. Trimming stripped 8 bases from V and 0 bases from J, with 11 bases between. CDR3 length: 14 residues. Germline-derived CDR1 and CDR2 are SEHNR and FQNEAQ (reference sequence). The CDR3 coding sequence is TGTGCCAGCCGCGACTCCCGCTCTGGAAACACCATATATTTT. Its translation: CASRDSRSGNTIYF.

The CDR3 is CASSDTHRVSETQYF. The CDR3 DNA reads as TGTGCCAGCAGTGATACTCACAGGGTCTCAGAGACCCAGTACTTC. The chain recombines TRBV6-1 with TRBJ2-5; maybe TRBD1 (6 bases). Between the trimmed V and J ends, which lost 3 bases and 4 bases, there was a span of 15 bases. Germline CDR1 and CDR2: MNHNS and SASEGT. The CDR3 has 15 amino acids.

This sequence joins TRBV4-1 and TRBJ2-7; 9 nucleotides match TRBD1. Germline-derived CDR1 and CDR2 are MGHRA and YSYEKL. Trimming cost V 2 bases and J 4 bases; bases outside gene matches: 3. This CDR3 contains 14 residues. The CDR3 sequence: CASSQNRGQYEQYF. In DNA form, the CDR3 reads TGCGCCAGCAGCCAAAACAGGGGGCAATACGAGCAGTACTTC.

The chain combines TRBV5-1 with TRBJ2-7; D gene unclear. V was shortened by 2 bases and J by 5 bases, with 14 bases between the two germline ends. Looked up from germline, CDR1 is SGHRS and CDR2 is YFSETQ. The CDR3 loop spans 14 amino acids. The CDR3 bases are TGCGCCAGCAGCTTCCTGGTCCCCGAGGACGAGCAGTACTTC. Its translation is CASSFLVPEDEQYF.

This chain connects TRBV6-1 to TRBJ2-1; TRBD2 matches at 8 bases. CDR1 MNHNS and CDR2 SASEGT come from the germline V gene. The CDR3 covers 15 residues. V trimming: 0 bases; J trimming: 4 bases; junction bases outside the gene matches: 2. This chain's CDR3 is CASSEASGNYNEQFF. The DNA for the CDR3 is TGTGCCAGCAGTGAAGCTAGCGGGAATTACAATGAGCAGTTCTTC.

V gene TRBV4-2 combines with J gene TRBJ2-1; 8 positions match TRBD2. Germline V gene lookup returns CDR1 LGHNA and CDR2 YNFKEQ. With 4 bases clipped from V and 4 bases from J, the junction kept 9 bases outside the gene matches. The CDR3 extends over 16 amino acids. CDR3 bases: TGTGCCAGCAGCCCCTATGGAGCGGGGGTATACAATGAGCAGTTCTTC. Translating it yields CASSPYGAGVYNEQFF.

This clone turned up a few times. The chain recombines TRBV30 with TRBJ1-4, with a weak D call TRBD1 (6 bases). Germline lookup yields CDR1 GTSNPN and CDR2 SVGIG (reference sequence). Trimming stripped 3 bases from V and 7 bases from J, with 9 bases between. CDR3 size: 12 residues. CDR3 in amino acids: CAWRETGEKLFF. Here the CDR3 DNA reads TGTGCCTGGAGGGAGACAGGTGAAAAACTGTTTTTT.

The chain couples TRBV6-1 to TRBJ2-1; 7 bases match TRBD2. V dropped 6 bases and J dropped 2; count of bases not matched to a gene: 7. CDR3 size: 15 residues. From germline, CDR1 is MNHNS and CDR2 SASEGT. The CDR3 region is CASSDAGVTYNEQFF. CDR3 bases: TGTGCCAGCAGCGATGCGGGAGTAACCTACAATGAGCAGTTCTTC.

This clone was counted once. The J gene is TRBJ1-1, the V gene TRBV6-6; weak D call: TRBD1 (5 bases). This CDR3 has 15 residues. CDR1 is MNHNY and CDR2 is SVGAGI in the germline V gene (reference sequence). Between the trimmed V and J ends, which lost 2 bases and 1 base, there was a span of 11 bases. CDR3 coding DNA: TGTGCCAGCAGTTACCCCCAGACAGAGAACACTGAAGCTTTCTTT. It specifies CASSYPQTENTEAFF.

V usage is TRBV28 and J usage is TRBJ2-3; 9 bases line up with TRBD1. The CDR3 is 19 amino acids. Germline-derived CDR1 and CDR2 are MDHEN and SYDVKM. J was trimmed by 0 bases and V by 6 bases; bases with no gene match: 16. For the CDR3, the DNA is TGTGCCAGCAGCACAAGGATACTCGGGACAGGGACTAGCACAGATACGCAGTATTTT. Encoded protein: CASSTRILGTGTSTDTQYF.

The gene calls are TRBV29-1 and TRBJ2-7; weak D call: TRBD2 (5 bases). Per the germline V gene, CDR1 is SQVTM and CDR2 is ANQGSEA. The CDR3 has 13 residues. With 0 bases removed from V and 2 bases from J, the gap between germline ends came to 8 bases. The CDR3 DNA reads as TGCAGCGTTGAAGATTCCGGGGCCTACGAGCAGTACTTC. This gives the protein CSVEDSGAYEQYF.

CDR3 sequence reads: CASWAWGRAEKLFF. The CDR3 DNA reads TGTGCCAGCTGGGCGTGGGGCCGGGCTGAAAAACTGTTTTTT. The gene calls are TRBV2 and TRBJ1-4, with D possibly matching TRBD1 (5 bases). Trimming removed 8 bases from V and 7 bases from J, with 17 bases in between. The CDR3 is made up of 14 amino acids. Per germline, CDR1 SNHLY and CDR2 FYNNEI.

The rearrangement uses TRBV7-8 and TRBJ2-3; TRBD2 matches 12 bases. Looked up from germline, CDR1 is SGHVS and CDR2 is FQNEAQ. Germline trimming cut 5 bases from V and 6 bases from J; bases unmatched to any gene: 9. The CDR3 has 16 residues. Here the CDR3 DNA reads TGTGCCAGCAGCCAAGCTAGCGGGAGGGCCTGGGATACGCAGTATTTT. This translates into CASSQASGRAWDTQYF.

The J gene is TRBJ1-3, the V gene TRBV15; tentatively, D is TRBD1 (6 bases). Germline-derived CDR1 and CDR2 are LNHNV and YYDKDF (reference sequence). CDR3 length: 15 residues. Trimming left V 1 base short and J 4 bases short, with 11 bases between. The CDR3 nucleotides are TGTGCCACCAGCAGAGGAAGGGACATCGGAAACACCATATATTTT. This gives the protein CATSRGRDIGNTIYF.

V gene TRBV29-1 combines with J gene TRBJ2-7; 7 bases are a match to TRBD1. This CDR3 is built from 12 residues. V was pared by 7 bases and J by 2 bases, with 5 bases of the junction left unmatched. Looked up from germline, CDR1 is SQVTM and CDR2 is ANQGSEA. CDR3 sequence (DNA): TGCAGCGCCGGACAGGAACCCTACGAGCAGTACTTC. Translation: CSAGQEPYEQYF.

This chain joins TRBV29-1 and TRBJ1-2; 9 nucleotides agree with TRBD1. After removal of 0 bases from V and 8 bases from J, the junction contained 10 bases not matched to a gene. The CDR3 covers 15 residues. Germline V CDR1 and CDR2: SQVTM, ANQGSEA. CDR3 sequence (DNA): TGCAGCGTTGAAGAGCTCCGGGACAGGGTCCGAGGCTACACCTTC. This translates into CSVEELRDRVRGYTF.

This clone came up a few times. The V call is TRBV4-2, the J call TRBJ2-7, with 7 bases matching TRBD1. The CDR3 extends over 15 amino acids. V shed 2 bases and J 0 bases; nucleotides not matched to a gene: 4. CDR1 and CDR2 from the germline V gene are LGHNA and YNFKEQ. This chain's CDR3 is CASSQSSGGSYEQYF. The CDR3 DNA reads TGTGCCAGCAGCCAATCTTCAGGGGGCTCCTACGAGCAGTACTTC.

V usage is TRBV2 and J usage is TRBJ2-1; 8 nucleotides agree with TRBD2. Germline lookup yields CDR1 SNHLY and CDR2 FYNNEI. CDR3 length: 16 amino acids. Germline trimming cut 10 bases from V and 0 bases from J; bases unmatched to any gene: 11. CDR3 DNA: TGTGCCACCCTGGGGCGGGAGGCTAGCTCCTACAATGAGCAGTTCTTC. As protein: CATLGREASSYNEQFF.

This chain links TRBV11-2 with TRBJ2-1; unclear D gene. Per the germline V gene, CDR1 is SGHAT and CDR2 is FQNNGV. The CDR3 has 15 residues. Between the trimmed V and J ends, which lost 1 base and 6 bases, there was a span of 13 bases. The DNA for the CDR3 is TGTGCCAGCAGCTTAGGTTCTGCGGCGAGCAATGAGCAGTTCTTC. Encoded protein: CASSLGSAASNEQFF.

There are a few counts of this clone. V usage is TRBV7-3 and J usage is TRBJ2-7, with 8 nucleotides matching TRBD1. Germline trimming cut 1 base from V and 3 bases from J; bases unmatched to any gene: 2. Germline loops: CDR1 SGHTA, CDR2 FQGTGA. CDR3 length: 14 residues. The CDR3 sequence: CASSLKGTGYEQYF. As DNA, the CDR3 is TGTGCCAGCAGCTTAAAGGGGACAGGCTACGAGCAGTACTTC.